This TCR beta chain originates from a study of cytomegalovirus exposure and HLA in healthy donors. Study-level findings and limits: A later analysis showed HLA-associated TCR beta chains outstripping equally common others in clonal expansion. The study recorded around 160 TCR beta chains that were cytomegalovirus-associated. Most TCR beta V segments were productive about 87% or about 30% of the time in an earlier analysis.

In the PCR, 60 Vbeta and 13 Jbeta primers were used. TCRdb's table, derived via immunoSEQ multiplex PCR, lists solely in-frame clones and lacks some. The sample yields under 150,000 clones, more than 80% seen once. V lost 0 bases, J lost 5 bases, and 12 bases lay in between. Germline CDR1 and CDR2: SGHRS and YFSETQ. The CDR3 loop spans 15 amino acids. Comment on this clone: No antigen is known for it.

This rearrangement joins TRBV5-1 to TRBJ1-5; D is unresolved. Sample: PBMCs. The TCR was taken from a woman aged 40-49 years in good health and CMV-seropositive. The CDR3 spells CASSLVGGGDQPQHF. DNA of the CDR3: TGCGCCAGCAGCTTGGTAGGTGGCGGGGATCAGCCCCAGCATTTT.